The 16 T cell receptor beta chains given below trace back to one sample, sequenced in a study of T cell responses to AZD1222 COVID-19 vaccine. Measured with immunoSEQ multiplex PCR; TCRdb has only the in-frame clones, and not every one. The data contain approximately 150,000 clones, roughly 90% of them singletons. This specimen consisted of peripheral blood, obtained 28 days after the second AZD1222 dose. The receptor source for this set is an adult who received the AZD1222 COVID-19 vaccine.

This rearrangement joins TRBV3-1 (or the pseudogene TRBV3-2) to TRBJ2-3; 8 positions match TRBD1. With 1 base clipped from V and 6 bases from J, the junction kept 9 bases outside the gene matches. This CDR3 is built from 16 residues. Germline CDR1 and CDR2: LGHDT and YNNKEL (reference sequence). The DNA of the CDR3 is TGTGCCAGCAGCCAAGTGTCAGGACAGGGTATCGATACGCAGTATTTT. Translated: CASSQVSGQGIDTQYF.

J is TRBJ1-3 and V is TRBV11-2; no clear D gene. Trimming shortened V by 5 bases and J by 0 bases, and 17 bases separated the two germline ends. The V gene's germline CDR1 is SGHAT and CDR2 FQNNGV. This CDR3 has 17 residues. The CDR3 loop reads CASSPDPSQFSGNTIYF. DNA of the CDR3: TGTGCCAGCAGCCCGGATCCATCCCAATTCTCTGGAAACACCATATATTTT.

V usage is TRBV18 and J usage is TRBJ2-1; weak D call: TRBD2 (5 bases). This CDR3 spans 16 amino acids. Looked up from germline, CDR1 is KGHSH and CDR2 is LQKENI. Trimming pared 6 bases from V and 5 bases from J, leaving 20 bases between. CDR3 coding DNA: TGTGCCAGCTCCCTCCTTGTGGGAGAGTGGAACAATGAGCAGTTCTTC. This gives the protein CASSLLVGEWNNEQFF.

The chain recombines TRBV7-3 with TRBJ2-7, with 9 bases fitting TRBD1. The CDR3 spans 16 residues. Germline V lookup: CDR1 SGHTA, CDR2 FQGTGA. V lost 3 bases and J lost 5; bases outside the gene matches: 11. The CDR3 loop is CASSLAPGQGSNEQYF. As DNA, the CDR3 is TGTGCCAGCAGCTTGGCCCCCGGACAGGGGTCCAACGAGCAGTACTTC.

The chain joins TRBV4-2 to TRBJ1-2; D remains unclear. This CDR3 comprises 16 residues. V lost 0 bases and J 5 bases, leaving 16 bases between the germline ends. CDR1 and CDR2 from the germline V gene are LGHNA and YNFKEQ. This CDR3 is CASSQDALAEMYGYTF. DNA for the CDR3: TGTGCCAGCAGCCAAGATGCTCTCGCAGAAATGTATGGCTACACCTTC.

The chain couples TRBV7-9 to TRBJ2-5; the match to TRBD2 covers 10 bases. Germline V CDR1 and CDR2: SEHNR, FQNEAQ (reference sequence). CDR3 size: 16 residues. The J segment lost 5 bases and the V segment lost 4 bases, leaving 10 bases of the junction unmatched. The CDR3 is CASSYLLPTSGETQYF. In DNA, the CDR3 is TGTGCCAGCAGCTACCTGCTACCGACTAGCGGGGAGACCCAGTACTTC.

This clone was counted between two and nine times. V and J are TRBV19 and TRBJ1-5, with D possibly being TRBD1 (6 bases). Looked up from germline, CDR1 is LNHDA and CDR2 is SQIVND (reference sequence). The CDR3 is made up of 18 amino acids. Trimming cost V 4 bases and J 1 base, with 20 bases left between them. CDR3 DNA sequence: TGTGCCAGTAGTACAGCCCACAGGGACGGGTCGAGCAATCAGCCCCAGCATTTT. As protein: CASSTAHRDGSSNQPQHF.

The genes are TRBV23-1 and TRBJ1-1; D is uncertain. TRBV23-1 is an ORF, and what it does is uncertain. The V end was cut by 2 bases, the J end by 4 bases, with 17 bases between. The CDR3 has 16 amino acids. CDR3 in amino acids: CASSQRWRDGITEAFF. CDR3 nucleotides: TGCGCCAGCAGTCAACGGTGGCGGGATGGAATCACTGAAGCTTTCTTT.

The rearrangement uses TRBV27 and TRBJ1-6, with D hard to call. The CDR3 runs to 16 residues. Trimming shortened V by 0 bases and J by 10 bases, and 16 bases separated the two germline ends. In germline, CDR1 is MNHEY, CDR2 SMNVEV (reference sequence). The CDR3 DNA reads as TGTGCCAGCAGTTTATCCCCCGACCCCAGGATCTCACCCCTCCACTTT. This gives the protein CASSLSPDPRISPLHF.

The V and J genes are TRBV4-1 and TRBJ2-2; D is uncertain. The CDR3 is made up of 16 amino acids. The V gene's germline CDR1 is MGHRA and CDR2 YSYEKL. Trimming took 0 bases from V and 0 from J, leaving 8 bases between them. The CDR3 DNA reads TGCGCCAGCAGCCAAGAGACGGTATCGAACACCGGGGAGCTGTTTTTT. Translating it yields CASSQETVSNTGELFF.

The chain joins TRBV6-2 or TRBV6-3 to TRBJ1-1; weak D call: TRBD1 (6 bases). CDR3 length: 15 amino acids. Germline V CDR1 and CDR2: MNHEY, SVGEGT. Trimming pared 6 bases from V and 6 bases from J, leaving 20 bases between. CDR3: CASSPRGWGVAEAFF. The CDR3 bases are TGTGCCAGCAGCCCCAGGGGTTGGGGGGTCGCTGAAGCTTTCTTT.

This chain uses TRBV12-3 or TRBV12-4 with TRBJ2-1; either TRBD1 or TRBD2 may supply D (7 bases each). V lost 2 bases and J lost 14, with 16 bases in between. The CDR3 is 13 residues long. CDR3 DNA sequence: TGTGCCAGCAGTTTATCCGTCAGGGGGGGCAAGTTCTTC. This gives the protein CASSLSVRGGKFF.

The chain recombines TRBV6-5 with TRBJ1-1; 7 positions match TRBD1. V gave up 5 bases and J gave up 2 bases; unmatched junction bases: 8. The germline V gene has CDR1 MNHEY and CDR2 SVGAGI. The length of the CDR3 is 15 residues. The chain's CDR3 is CASSRRTGSNTEAFF. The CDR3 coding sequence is TGTGCCAGCAGTCGTCGGACAGGATCTAACACTGAAGCTTTCTTT.

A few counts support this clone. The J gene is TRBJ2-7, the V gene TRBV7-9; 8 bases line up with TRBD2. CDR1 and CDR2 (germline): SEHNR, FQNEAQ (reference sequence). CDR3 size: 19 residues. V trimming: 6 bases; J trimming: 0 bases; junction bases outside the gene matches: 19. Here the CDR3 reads CASSFKGGGSGARSYEQYF. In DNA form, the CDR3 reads TGTGCCAGCAGTTTTAAGGGAGGGGGTAGCGGGGCTCGCTCCTACGAGCAGTACTTC.

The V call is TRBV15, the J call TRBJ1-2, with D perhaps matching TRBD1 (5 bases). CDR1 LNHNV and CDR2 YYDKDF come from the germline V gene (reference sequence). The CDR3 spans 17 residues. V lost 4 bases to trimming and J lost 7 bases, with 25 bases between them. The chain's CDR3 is CATSKMQGWGSAGGYTF. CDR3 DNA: TGTGCCACCAGCAAAATGCAGGGCTGGGGTTCTGCGGGTGGCTACACCTTC.

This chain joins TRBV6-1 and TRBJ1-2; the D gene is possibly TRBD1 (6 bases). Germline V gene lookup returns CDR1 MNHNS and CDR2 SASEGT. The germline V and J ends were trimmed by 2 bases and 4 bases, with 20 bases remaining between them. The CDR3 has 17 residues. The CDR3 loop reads CASSEWRASGAGYGYTF. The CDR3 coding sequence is TGTGCCAGCAGTGAATGGCGGGCGTCAGGGGCGGGCTATGGCTACACCTTC.